A single T cell receptor beta chain is shown here with its context. The data were produced by immunoSEQ multiplex PCR, yet TCRdb's version contains in-frame clones alone and is incomplete. The sample holds about 170,000 clones, around 80% seen once. The data belong to a study of blood T cell repertoires in COVID-19. The overall study: The study counted Cohort 3 donors as recovered given two negative PCRs, clearance, or symptom resolution. PBMCs, B-cell-depleted T cells, or T cells were the source of the cDNA or gDNA that made up the material.

This CDR3 region has 15 residues. Germline-derived CDR1 and CDR2 are SGHTA and FQGNSA. With 5 bases clipped from V and 10 bases from J, the junction kept 13 bases outside the gene matches. Categorization into cohorts depended on clinical history that participants reported. Material for sequencing was PBMCs or T cells enriched from blood (not recorded which). The gene calls are TRBV7-2 and TRBJ2-1; 8 bases are a match to TRBD1. The receptor was derived from a woman aged 70-85 years in a cohort exposed to, infected with or recovered from COVID-19 (not recorded which). Here the CDR3 DNA reads TGTGCCAGCAGCCCCCGGACAGGGCCCCTCGGAGAGCAGTTCTTC. Amino acid sequence: CASSPRTGPLGEQFF.